This passage covers 9 T cell receptor beta chains from one sample sequenced in a study of T and B cells in COVID-19 patients. BIOMED2 TRB-A/B primer pools were used in multiplex TRB PCR. In TCRdb, the multiplex PCR reads were re-called with MiXCR into one record per CDR3 protein. Of 2,000 to 2,500 distinct CDR3 sequences in the sample, around a quarter are singletons; the top ten hold 68%. TRB was amplified from around 250-460 ng of blood genomic DNA. Source material: blood. Source of these receptors: a human donor with active COVID-19.

By share, this clonotype counts as medium-sized (0.01 to 0.1%). The chain has TRBV5-5 and TRBJ2-1; no reliable D call. The CDR3 contains 13 residues. Germline V lookup: CDR1 SGHKS, CDR2 YYEKEE (reference sequence). V was clipped by 4 bases and J by 4 bases, with 9 bases between them. The DNA for the CDR3 is TGTGCCAGCAGCCCCACAATTTACAATGAGCAGTTCTTC. It codes for CASSPTIYNEQFF.

In this sample, this clonotype turned up a few times. CDR3 bases: TGTGCCAGCAGTTTTTCTTTCCCGGGACGCTCACCGGCTTTCTTT. It translates to CASSFSFPGRSPAFF. The chain links TRBV27 to TRBJ1-1; D might be TRBD1 (5 bases). The CDR3 runs 15 residues. Trimming removed 3 bases from V and 11 bases from J, with 22 bases in between. Germline lookup yields CDR1 MNHEY and CDR2 SMNVEV (reference sequence).

V gene TRBV4-2 combines with J gene TRBJ2-7, with no clear D. The CDR3 totals 15 residues. Germline assignment: CDR1 LGHNA and CDR2 YNFKEQ. Trimming cost V 1 base and J 2 bases, with 12 bases left between them. The CDR3 coding sequence is TGTGCCAGCAGCCAAGTTCAGGCGCAAACCTACGAGCAGTACTTC. As protein: CASSQVQAQTYEQYF.

This clonotype is categorized as medium-sized. The chain couples TRBV5-6 to TRBJ2-2; TRBD2 matches 9 bases. Germline lookup yields CDR1 SGHDT and CDR2 YYEEEE. V trimming: 4 bases; J trimming: 4 bases; junction bases outside the gene matches: 8. CDR3 length: 16 residues. The CDR3 is CASSAAMGLATGELFF. The CDR3 DNA reads as TGTGCCAGCAGCGCCGCCATGGGACTAGCCACCGGGGAGCTGTTTTTT. Based on the CDR3 plus reference TRBV5-6 and TRBJ2-2, the full variable domain is DAGVTQSPTHLIKTRGQQVTLRCSPKSGHDTVSWYQQALGQGPQFIFQYYEEEERQRGNFPDRFSGHQFPNYSSELNVNALLLGDSALYLCASSAAMGLATGELFFGEGSRLTVL.

The rearrangement links TRBV5-5 to TRBJ2-1, with a possible D match to TRBD2 (6 bases). The germline V gene has CDR1 SGHKS and CDR2 YYEKEE (reference sequence). CDR3 length equals 16 residues. V dropped 0 bases and J dropped 3 bases, with 13 bases sitting between them. This CDR3 reads CASSLDRGRSYNEQFF. Here the CDR3 DNA reads TGTGCCAGCAGCTTGGATCGGGGGAGAAGCTACAATGAGCAGTTCTTC.

This clonotype has more than one count but fewer than ten. The V call is TRBV20-1, the J call TRBJ1-5; maybe TRBD1 (5 bases). Germline values: CDR1 DFQATT, CDR2 SNEGSKA (reference sequence). The germline V and J ends were trimmed by 5 bases and 3 bases, with 14 bases remaining between them. This CDR3 comprises 14 residues. CDR3 sequence reads: CSALSTDSNQPQHF. The CDR3 nucleotides are TGCAGTGCTCTCTCGACAGACTCCAATCAGCCCCAGCATTTT.

This chain links TRBV7-9 with TRBJ1-2; D uncertain. Germline V gene lookup returns CDR1 SEHNR and CDR2 FQNEAQ (reference sequence). V was clipped by 1 base and J by 3 bases, with 9 bases between them. CDR3 length: 14 amino acids. CDR3 sequence (DNA): TGTGCCAGCAGCTTAGGGCAGAACCACTATGGCTACACCTTC. It specifies CASSLGQNHYGYTF.

This clonotype has a handful of counts. The J gene is TRBJ1-6, the V gene TRBV30; D is unresolved. This CDR3 has 15 amino acids. The V end lost 0 bases, the J end lost 0 bases, and 6 bases lay between the germline ends. Germline V gene sequence: CDR1 GTSNPN, CDR2 SVGIG (reference sequence). The CDR3 coding sequence is TGTGCCTGGAGTGTGGTGACCTCCTATAATTCACCCCTCCACTTT. This translates into CAWSVVTSYNSPLHF.

The chain carries TRBV20-1 and TRBJ1-4; D possibly corresponds to TRBD1 (5 bases). The CDR3 sequence is 14 residues long. Germline values: CDR1 DFQATT, CDR2 SNEGSKA (reference sequence). V gave up 6 bases and J gave up 8 bases, with 19 bases separating them. CDR3 DNA: TGCAGTGCACCAGGCAGGCCGGGGGGGGAAAAACTGTTTTTT. It specifies CSAPGRPGGEKLFF.